This T cell receptor (beta chain) was retrieved from a study of OX40 agonist ivuxolimab in advanced cancers. Sequencing was performed with immunoSEQ multiplex PCR; in TCRdb, only in-frame clones are kept and a portion is missing. The sample carries around 34,000 clones, roughly 80% recorded once. The ends were cut back, 1 base at V and 5 bases at J, with 9 bases in the middle. The CDR3 covers 13 residues. CDR1 is SGHRS and CDR2 is YFSETQ in the germline V gene. The receptor was isolated from an adult with an advanced solid tumor such as melanoma, head and neck, liver or kidney cancer. This chain connects TRBV5-1 to TRBJ2-5; D is uncertain. Sample: CD4+ or CD8+ T cells sorted from blood, taken in a trial of the OX40 agonist ivuxolimab. The CDR3 reads CASSLKGQETQYF. In DNA form, the CDR3 reads TGCGCCAGCAGCTTGAAGGGTCAGGAGACCCAGTACTTC.